This T cell receptor (beta chain) was recorded in a study of T cells in localized non-small cell lung cancer. General observations from the study: A median approximately 57 of the top 100 tumor clones appeared in adjacent lung. Uninvolved adjacent lung had the highest recorded T cell clonality, with tumor below it. Owing to sequencing of a solitary tumor region, heterogeneity cannot be discounted.

This clone was seen a few times. The antigen remains unidentified. Germline lookup yields CDR1 SQVTM and CDR2 ANQGSEA. This CDR3 comprises 12 residues. The V end was cut by 8 bases, the J end by 6 bases, with 16 bases between. Profiled with immunoSEQ multiplex PCR; TCRdb holds only in-frame clones, not every one. Among 78,000 or so clones listed, 84% were seen once. This chain links TRBV29-1 with TRBJ1-1, with D possibly matching TRBD1 (6 bases). The TCR comes from a man between 40 and 70 years old with stage I lung adenocarcinoma. The sequencing here drew on peripheral blood, taken before any cancer treatment. In DNA form, the CDR3 reads TGCAGCTTCTGGGACACTCTCTCTGAAGCTTTCTTT. Translating it yields CSFWDTLSEAFF. The full variable domain, in which reference TRBV29-1 and TRBJ1-1 provide the parts outside the CDR3, is SAVISQKPSRDICQRGTSLTIQCQVDSQVTMMFWYRQQPGQSLTLIATANQGSEATYESGFVIDKFPISRPNLTFSTLTVSNMSPEDSSIYLCSFWDTLSEAFFGQGTRLTVV.